This T cell receptor (beta chain) was identified during a study of T cells in Graves' hyperthyroidism and ophthalmopathy. General study findings and limits: Expanded thyroid clonotypes (above 0.001) were mostly also found in blood.

Across 18 months, stable Graves' hyperthyroidism was marked by no progression to ophthalmopathy. Hyperthyroidism in the patients, aged 18 to 65, was newly diagnosed and under 2 months in duration. RNA transcripts were the template for amplifying TCR beta CDR3 regions. When the TCR CDR3 underwent first-round RT-PCR, the HTBI primer set was used. A single record per CDR3 protein comes from TCRdb applying MiXCR to the multiplex PCR reads. The sample records roughly 170,000 distinct CDR3 sequences, about 18% being singletons. The CDR3 extends over 17 amino acids. The V end was cut by 6 bases, the J end by 0 bases, with 19 bases between. The germline V gene encodes CDR1 SNHLY and CDR2 FYNNEI. With regard to this clonotype: Its antigen is not known.

The receptor was isolated from a woman between 45 and 60 years old with Graves' hyperthyroidism. Sequenced sample: blood. V gene TRBV2 combines with J gene TRBJ2-3; D unresolved. CDR3 sequence reads: CASSQGRAPSSTDTQYF. The CDR3 DNA is TGTGCCAGCAGCCAAGGCCGGGCCCCCTCCAGCACAGATACGCAGTATTTT. Full variable domain (rest looked up from reference TRBV2 and TRBJ2-3): EPEVTQTPSHQVTQMGQEVILRCVPISNHLYFYWYRQILGQKVEFLVSFYNNEISEKSEIFDDQFSVERPDGSNFTLKIRSTKLEDSAMYFCASSQGRAPSSTDTQYFGPGTRLTVL.